What follows are 16 T cell receptor beta chains derived from one specimen sequenced in a study of blood T cell repertoires in COVID-19. Assay: immunoSEQ multiplex PCR; the TCRdb copy retains only in-frame clones and omits some. The sample yields some 130,000 clones, approximately 83% seen once. Sequences were obtained from peripheral blood. These receptors came from a man at least 80 years old with acute or convalescent COVID-19.

This chain joins TRBV5-1 and TRBJ1-1; 7 nucleotides agree with TRBD1. Germline V gene lookup returns CDR1 SGHRS and CDR2 YFSETQ. The CDR3 is 15 residues long. V was pared by 0 bases and J by 4 bases, with 6 bases of the junction left unmatched. In DNA, the CDR3 is TGCGCCAGCAGCTTGGGACAGGGCGGTAGCACTGAAGCTTTCTTT. It translates to CASSLGQGGSTEAFF.

The J gene is TRBJ2-3, the V gene TRBV7-3; tentatively, D is TRBD2 (6 bases). Looked up from germline, CDR1 is SGHTA and CDR2 is FQGTGA. The ends were cut back, 5 bases at V and 4 bases at J, with 16 bases in the middle. The CDR3 totals 15 residues. Written as DNA, the CDR3 is TGTGCCAGCAGCCTAGGTGGGGCGGGATCAGATACGCAGTATTTT. It yields the protein CASSLGGAGSDTQYF.

The chain combines TRBV7-3 with TRBJ1-1; 7 bases agree with TRBD1. The CDR3 extends over 13 amino acids. The germline CDR1 and CDR2 sequences are SGHTA and FQGTGA. Trimming removed 2 bases from V and 7 bases from J; junction bases left unmatched: 4. CDR3 residues: CASSLQGVGEAFF. As DNA, the CDR3 is TGTGCCAGCAGCTTACAGGGGGTTGGTGAAGCTTTCTTT. Full variable domain (remainder filled in from reference TRBV7-3 and TRBJ1-1): GAGVSQTPSNKVTEKGKYVELRCDPISGHTALYWYRQSLGQGPEFLIYFQGTGAADDSGLPNDRFFAVRPEGSVSTLKIQRTERGDSAVYLCASSLQGVGEAFFGQGTRLTVV.

The gene calls are TRBV18 and TRBJ1-2, with 9 bases matching TRBD1. The CDR3 runs to 16 residues. In germline, CDR1 is KGHSH, CDR2 LQKENI. Trimming removed 6 bases from V and 8 bases from J; junction bases left unmatched: 16. Here the CDR3 DNA reads TGTGCCAGCTCGGAAACCGGGACAGGGATCTTGGGCGGCTACACCTTC. Amino acid sequence: CASSETGTGILGGYTF.

The V and J genes are TRBV7-9 and TRBJ2-5, with TRBD2 matching 9 bases. This CDR3 has 16 residues. Germline CDR1 and CDR2: SEHNR and FQNEAQ (reference sequence). V shed 5 bases and J 5 bases; nucleotides not matched to a gene: 12. The CDR3 reads CASSLRASGTLETQYF. As DNA, the CDR3 is TGTGCCAGCAGCCTAAGGGCTAGCGGGACCCTGGAGACCCAGTACTTC.

In its sample, this clone was seen once. The gene calls are TRBV11-3 and TRBJ2-1; 10 bases are a match to TRBD2. Germline values: CDR1 SGHNT, CDR2 YENEEA. The CDR3 is 16 residues long. With 0 bases clipped from V and 9 bases from J, the junction kept 8 bases outside the gene matches. In DNA form, the CDR3 reads TGTGCCAGCAGCTTAGATCCCCTAGCGGGAGAGGTTGAGCAGTTCTTC. This codes for CASSLDPLAGEVEQFF.

This clone was seen only once. V is TRBV7-2 and J is TRBJ1-4, with D tentatively TRBD1 (5 bases). The CDR3 has 14 residues. V was cut by 9 bases and J by 2 bases, with 13 bases left in between. The germline gives CDR1 SGHTA, CDR2 FQGNSA. Written as DNA, the CDR3 is TGTGCCAGAGAGGTCCCAGGGACTAATGAAAAACTGTTTTTT. The encoded protein is CAREVPGTNEKLFF. The whole variable domain, filled in from reference TRBV7-2 and TRBJ1-4, reads GAGVSQSPSNKVTEKGKDVELRCDPISGHTALYWYRQSLGQGLEFLIYFQGNSAPDKSGLPSDRFSAERTGGSVSTLTIQRTQQEDSAVYLCAREVPGTNEKLFFGSGTQLSVL.

The chain recombines TRBV7-2 with TRBJ2-7, with unresolved D. This CDR3 is built from 14 residues. The germline V and J ends were trimmed by 1 base and 5 bases, with 12 bases remaining between them. CDR1 SGHTA and CDR2 FQGNSA come from the germline V gene. CDR3 DNA sequence: TGTGCCAGCAGCTTAGTAACAGTATCCAACGAGCAGTACTTC. Protein: CASSLVTVSNEQYF.

This chain links TRBV5-1 with TRBJ2-6, with D unclear. V gave up 1 base and J gave up 0 bases, with 5 bases separating them. Germline V CDR1 and CDR2: SGHRS, YFSETQ. The CDR3 runs to 15 residues. DNA of the CDR3: TGCGCCAGCAGCTTGATCCTCTCTGGGGCCAACGTCCTGACTTTC. This sequence encodes CASSLILSGANVLTF.

The chain links TRBV7-9 to TRBJ1-6; possibly TRBD1 for D (6 bases). There are 14 residues in the CDR3. V was cut by 5 bases and J by 10 bases, with 15 bases left in between. In germline, CDR1 is SEHNR, CDR2 FQNEAQ (reference sequence). The CDR3 loop reads CASSSDRLGSPLHF. CDR3 nucleotides: TGTGCCAGCAGCAGTGACAGGTTGGGATCACCCCTCCACTTT. Using reference TRBV7-9 and TRBJ1-6 for the parts outside the CDR3, the full variable domain is DTGVSQNPRHKITKRGQNVTFRCDPISEHNRLYWYRQTLGQGPEFLTYFQNEAQLEKSRLLSDRFSAERPKGSFSTLEIQRTEQGDSAMYLCASSSDRLGSPLHFGNGTRLTVT.

The chain couples TRBV19 to TRBJ1-5; 12 bases fit TRBD1. This CDR3 spans 15 amino acids. V trimming: 7 bases; J trimming: 7 bases; junction bases outside the gene matches: 8. Germline CDR1 LNHDA, CDR2 SQIVND (reference sequence). CDR3 sequence reads: CASTTGTGGLQPQHF. The CDR3 coding sequence is TGTGCCAGTACCACCGGGACAGGGGGCTTACAGCCCCAGCATTTT. Using reference TRBV19 and TRBJ1-5 for the parts outside the CDR3, the full variable domain is DGGITQSPKYLFRKEGQNVTLSCEQNLNHDAMYWYRQDPGQGLRLIYYSQIVNDFQKGDIAEGYSVSREKKESFPLTVTSAQKNPTAFYLCASTTGTGGLQPQHFGDGTRLSIL.

With respect to this clone: Its ends do not fully match the called genes, so a read error is possible. The chain carries TRBV5-1 and TRBJ2-3; D may be TRBD2 (5 bases). CDR3 length equals 16 residues. Germline CDR1 SGHRS, CDR2 YFSETQ. In DNA form, the CDR3 reads TGCGCCAGCACCTTGAGGTCCGGACTTGGGACAGATACGCAGTATTTT. It is translated as CASTLRSGLGTDTQYF.

The chain carries TRBV11-2 and TRBJ2-5; no reliable D call. The V end was cut by 6 bases, the J end by 5 bases, with 7 bases between. The CDR3 is made up of 11 amino acids. Germline V lookup: CDR1 SGHAT, CDR2 FQNNGV. Here the CDR3 DNA reads TGTGCCAGCAGACAGCTTGAGACCCAGTACTTC. Translation gives CASRQLETQYF.

This sequence joins TRBV2 and TRBJ2-5, with 8 bases matching TRBD2. Trimming cost V 6 bases and J 5 bases; bases outside gene matches: 11. CDR3 length: 15 amino acids. Germline V gives CDR1 SNHLY, CDR2 FYNNEI. The CDR3 DNA follows: TGTGCCAGCAGGGCGACGGGAGGGCCGCGGGAGACCCAGTACTTC. Translation gives CASRATGGPRETQYF.

The chain links TRBV27 to TRBJ2-1; D uncertain. The V and J ends lost 6 bases and 0 bases respectively, with 9 bases between them. Looked up from germline, CDR1 is MNHEY and CDR2 is SMNVEV (reference sequence). This CDR3 spans 14 amino acids. The chain's CDR3 is CASREQNSYNEQFF. The CDR3 region has the DNA TGTGCCAGCAGGGAGCAGAACTCCTACAATGAGCAGTTCTTC.

V usage is TRBV2 and J usage is TRBJ1-3; 7 positions agree with TRBD1. Germline lookup yields CDR1 SNHLY and CDR2 FYNNEI. V lost 6 bases and J lost 3; bases outside the gene matches: 8. The CDR3 runs 15 residues. The CDR3 region has the DNA TGTGCCAGCAGCCCTGGAGGGGGCCGTGGAAACACCATATATTTT. This codes for CASSPGGGRGNTIYF.